What follows are 26 T cell receptor beta chains derived from one specimen sequenced in a study of CD8+ T cells in alopecia areata. Sequencing templates came from extracted RNA that was reverse transcribed into cDNA. Clones were sequenced by immunoSEQ multiplex PCR, and TCRdb holds only the in-frame ones, with some missing. The sample lists around 270,000 clones, 55% to 70% seen once, with more than 1.5% in the top ten. Treatment defined: oral pan-JAK inhibitor, 5-10 mg twice daily. The specimen comprised CD4+ T cells sorted from blood, sampled at week 24, from a patient treated with tofacitinib. All receptors come from a human donor with alopecia areata.

The rearrangement uses TRBV14 and TRBJ2-5; D gene unclear. V dropped 4 bases and J dropped 0 bases, with 9 bases sitting between them. Looked up from germline, CDR1 is SGHDN and CDR2 is FVKESK. The CDR3 contains 14 residues. CDR3 DNA sequence: TGTGCCAGCAGCCCCGCGCGACACCAAGAGACCCAGTACTTC. Translating it yields CASSPARHQETQYF.

This chain connects TRBV14 to TRBJ1-6, with 7 bases fitting TRBD1. This CDR3 comprises 15 residues. Looked up from germline, CDR1 is SGHDN and CDR2 is FVKESK. Losses at the gene ends were 6 bases for V and 5 bases for J; bases not matched to a gene: 7. The DNA of the CDR3 is TGTGCCAGCAGTCGACAGGGTATCCATAATTCACCCCTCCACTTT. This translates into CASSRQGIHNSPLHF.

This chain joins TRBV4-1 and TRBJ2-3; D is uncertain. Trimming cost V 3 bases and J 0 bases, with 13 bases left between them. Germline V gene sequence: CDR1 MGHRA, CDR2 YSYEKL. This CDR3 contains 16 residues. The DNA of the CDR3 is TGCGCCAGCAGCCACGCCTCGGCGGCAAGCACAGATACGCAGTATTTT. Protein: CASSHASAASTDTQYF.

As regards this clone: One junction end does not reproduce the germline sequence, and a read error may be involved. V and J are TRBV7-7 and TRBJ2-5; tentatively, D is TRBD2 (5 bases). This CDR3 has 13 amino acids. Germline V gene data show CDR1 as SSHAT and CDR2 as FNYEAQ (reference sequence). In DNA form, the CDR3 reads TGTGCTAGCAGCATCGGACTGAGAGAGACCCAGTACTTC. It is translated as CASSIGLRETQYF.

The chain links TRBV4-3 to TRBJ1-4; D gene unclear. The CDR3 is 15 residues long. Per germline, CDR1 LGHNA and CDR2 YSLEER. Trimming took off 1 base at V and 7 bases at J, with 13 bases between the two ends. The DNA for the CDR3 is TGCGCCAGCAGCCAAGCGGGATACAGTGGTGAAAAACTGTTTTTT. Encoded protein: CASSQAGYSGEKLFF.

The chain carries TRBV5-1 and TRBJ1-5; 7 bases are shared with TRBD1. Germline CDR1 SGHRS, CDR2 YFSETQ. This CDR3 spans 18 amino acids. V shed 0 bases, J shed 2 bases, and the junction held 11 bases outside the gene matches. The CDR3: CASSLVPSIGQGNQPQHF. The CDR3 DNA sequence: TGCGCCAGCAGCTTGGTGCCCTCAATCGGACAGGGCAATCAGCCCCAGCATTTT. The complete variable domain, with remaining parts taken from reference TRBV5-1 and TRBJ1-5, reads KAGVTQTPRYLIKTRGQQVTLSCSPISGHRSVSWYQQTPGQGLQFLFEYFSETQRNKGNFPGRFSGRQFSNSRSEMNVSTLELGDSALYLCASSLVPSIGQGNQPQHFGDGTRLSIL.

CDR3 DNA sequence: TGTGCCTGGAGTGACAATTTGGGCTATGGCTACACCTTC. Its translation is CAWSDNLGYGYTF. V gene TRBV30 combines with J gene TRBJ1-2, with D uncertain. Trimming removed 1 base from V and 4 bases from J, with 10 bases in between. The CDR3 extends over 13 amino acids. CDR1 is GTSNPN and CDR2 is SVGIG in the germline V gene (reference sequence).

The gene calls are TRBV14 and TRBJ1-1; possible D gene TRBD1, 5 bases. Looked up from germline, CDR1 is SGHDN and CDR2 is FVKESK. V lost 4 bases to trimming and J lost 6 bases, with 15 bases between them. The CDR3 has 14 amino acids. CDR3: CASSLGGYRPEAFF. CDR3 bases: TGTGCCAGCAGCCTGGGGGGGTATAGACCTGAAGCTTTCTTT.

This clone was counted between two and nine times. The genes are TRBV6-6 and TRBJ2-7, with D perhaps matching TRBD1 (5 bases). Trimming removed 5 bases at V and 2 bases at J, with 13 bases between. Per germline, CDR1 MNHNY and CDR2 SVGAGI (reference sequence). This CDR3 comprises 14 residues. CDR3 DNA sequence: TGTGCCAGCAGTACCGCCCAGGGAACCTACGAGCAGTACTTC. Encoded protein: CASSTAQGTYEQYF.

This clone occurred a few times. The chain employs TRBV2 and TRBJ1-5, with 7 bases identical to TRBD1. V dropped 4 bases and J dropped 3; count of bases not matched to a gene: 6. From germline, CDR1 is SNHLY and CDR2 FYNNEI. The CDR3 length is 15 residues. The CDR3 nucleotides read TGTGCCAGCAGTGGTGACAGGGAAGACAATCAGCCCCAGCATTTT. Translated: CASSGDREDNQPQHF.

The sample holds one count of this clone. This sequence joins TRBV4-3 and TRBJ2-7; no firm D call. The CDR3 runs to 15 residues. V lost 0 bases, J lost 0 bases, and 9 bases lay in between. Germline V gives CDR1 LGHNA, CDR2 YSLEER. The DNA of the CDR3 is TGCGCCAGCAGCCAAGATGCGAGGAGCTCCTACGAGCAGTACTTC. It translates to CASSQDARSSYEQYF.

This clone was observed a single time. This chain links TRBV13 with TRBJ1-1; no reliable D call. With 0 bases removed from V and 1 base from J, the gap between germline ends came to 12 bases. CDR1 is PRHDT, CDR2 FYEKMQ, per germline (reference sequence). CDR3 length equals 16 residues. The DNA for the CDR3 is TGTGCCAGCAGCTTAGGGGGTCTGTGGCAGAACACTGAAGCTTTCTTT. Translation: CASSLGGLWQNTEAFF.

This clone turned up a few times. The chain is built from TRBV7-9 and TRBJ2-2; no definite D call. The CDR3 is made up of 15 amino acids. In germline, CDR1 is SEHNR, CDR2 FQNEAQ (reference sequence). Trimming removed 5 bases at V and 3 bases at J, with 13 bases between. CDR3 in amino acids: CASSPSPSDTGELFF. The DNA of the CDR3 is TGTGCCAGCAGCCCGTCCCCAAGTGACACCGGGGAGCTGTTTTTT. The whole variable domain, filled in from reference TRBV7-9 and TRBJ2-2, reads DTGVSQNPRHKITKRGQNVTFRCDPISEHNRLYWYRQTLGQGPEFLTYFQNEAQLEKSRLLSDRFSAERPKGSFSTLEIQRTEQGDSAMYLCASSPSPSDTGELFFGEGSRLTVL.

This rearrangement joins TRBV28 to TRBJ1-2, with TRBD1 identical over 12 bases. V gave up 2 bases and J gave up 6 bases; unmatched junction bases: 4. The CDR3 sequence is 15 residues long. Germline loops: CDR1 MDHEN, CDR2 SYDVKM. This CDR3 reads CASSLAGTGGDGYTF. The DNA for the CDR3 is TGTGCCAGCAGTTTAGCGGGGACAGGGGGCGATGGCTACACCTTC.

The chain recombines TRBV14 with TRBJ2-5, with 10 bases identical to TRBD2. The germline V gene has CDR1 SGHDN and CDR2 FVKESK. The length of the CDR3 is 15 residues. V shed 4 bases and J 5 bases; nucleotides not matched to a gene: 7. The CDR3 nucleotides read TGTGCCAGCAGCCTCGGGACTAGCGAGGGCGAGACCCAGTACTTC. It encodes CASSLGTSEGETQYF. The full variable domain, with the rest looked up from reference TRBV14 and TRBJ2-5, is EAGVTQFPSHSVIEKGQTVTLRCDPISGHDNLYWYRRVMGKEIKFLLHFVKESKQDESGMPNNRFLAERTGGTYSTLKVQPAELEDSGVYFCASSLGTSEGETQYFGPGTRLLVL.

The chain is built from TRBV30 and TRBJ1-5; D call uncertain. This CDR3 is built from 14 residues. Germline CDR1 is GTSNPN and CDR2 is SVGIG (reference sequence). The V and J ends lost 1 base and 6 bases respectively, with 13 bases between them. CDR3 in amino acids: CAWSDLRVGQPQHF. Here the CDR3 DNA reads TGTGCCTGGAGTGATCTTAGGGTGGGTCAGCCCCAGCATTTT.

This chain connects TRBV23-1 to TRBJ2-7; D not resolved. TRBV23-1 is an open reading frame whose function is uncertain. The ends were cut back, 0 bases at V and 5 bases at J, with 20 bases in the middle. The CDR3 contains 17 residues. This chain's CDR3 is CASSQSIPGTPSNEQYF. The CDR3 region has the DNA TGCGCCAGCAGTCAATCGATTCCCGGCACCCCTAGTAACGAGCAGTACTTC.

The rearrangement uses TRBV5-1 and TRBJ2-5, with D perhaps TRBD1 (5 bases). The ends were cut back, 4 bases at V and 1 base at J, with 14 bases in the middle. The length of the CDR3 is 15 residues. CDR1 is SGHRS, CDR2 YFSETQ, per germline. The CDR3 spells CASSGAASRQETQYF. CDR3 nucleotides: TGCGCCAGCAGCGGGGCGGCCAGTCGCCAAGAGACCCAGTACTTC.

This rearrangement joins TRBV5-6 to TRBJ2-1; D call uncertain. The CDR3 contains 14 residues. V lost 1 base to trimming and J lost 11 bases, with 16 bases between them. Looked up from germline, CDR1 is SGHDT and CDR2 is YYEEEE. The CDR3 region has the DNA TGTGCCAGCAGCTTGTTAGTCCCCGGAATGAAGCAGTTCTTC. Translation gives CASSLLVPGMKQFF.

The chain is built from TRBV5-6 and TRBJ2-5, with TRBD1 identical over 9 bases. Germline V gene data show CDR1 as SGHDT and CDR2 as YYEEEE. V shed 4 bases and J 5 bases; nucleotides not matched to a gene: 3. This CDR3 region has 13 residues. In DNA form, the CDR3 reads TGTGCCAGCAGCCGACAGGGGGGCGAGACCCAGTACTTC. Translating gives CASSRQGGETQYF.

V gene TRBV18 combines with J gene TRBJ1-4, with 8 bases lining up with TRBD1. Germline V gene lookup returns CDR1 KGHSH and CDR2 LQKENI. This CDR3 is 15 amino acids long. V was clipped by 3 bases and J by 0 bases; unmatched bases: 0. CDR3: CASSPGQATNEKLFF. As DNA, the CDR3 is TGTGCCAGCTCACCGGGACAGGCAACTAATGAAAAACTGTTTTTT.

This clone has a single count. This chain connects TRBV30 to TRBJ2-1; tentatively, D is TRBD2 (6 bases). The germline V gene has CDR1 GTSNPN and CDR2 SVGIG (reference sequence). V dropped 3 bases and J dropped 7 bases, with 16 bases sitting between them. The CDR3 loop spans 14 amino acids. CDR3 bases: TGTGCCTGGAGGGGGCTAGCGTTGTGGAATGAGCAGTTCTTC. Translated: CAWRGLALWNEQFF.

As to this clone: Sequence at one end of the junction differs from germline and may be a read error. This chain joins TRBV7-7 and TRBJ2-1; D call uncertain. Germline V gene sequence: CDR1 SSHAT, CDR2 FNYEAQ (reference sequence). This CDR3 comprises 13 residues. The CDR3 region is CASSLSPAYEQFF. The CDR3 DNA follows: TGTGCTAGCAGCTTATCCCCGGCCTATGAGCAGTTCTTC.

The gene calls are TRBV2 and TRBJ2-1; 9 bases fit TRBD2. The V gene end was trimmed by 7 bases and the J gene end by 5 bases; junction bases not matched to a gene: 3. Germline-derived CDR1 and CDR2 are SNHLY and FYNNEI. The CDR3 is made up of 13 amino acids. DNA of the CDR3: TGTGCCAGCACTAGCGGGACCGACAATGAGCAGTTCTTC. Its translation is CASTSGTDNEQFF.

V usage is TRBV7-2 and J usage is TRBJ1-4; no clear D gene. Trimming left V 4 bases short and J 3 bases short, with 12 bases between. The germline gives CDR1 SGHTA, CDR2 FQGNSA. The CDR3 extends over 15 amino acids. CDR3 bases: TGTGCCAGCAGCTCCCGACCCGAGTCTAATGAAAAACTGTTTTTT. It specifies CASSSRPESNEKLFF.

This rearrangement joins TRBV29-1 to TRBJ2-5, with TRBD1 matching over 8 bases. The J segment lost 3 bases and the V segment lost 6 bases, leaving 3 bases of the junction unmatched. The CDR3 runs 12 residues. Germline CDR1 is SQVTM and CDR2 is ANQGSEA. This CDR3 reads CSVPGQEETQYF. The CDR3 nucleotides read TGCAGCGTCCCGGGACAGGAAGAGACCCAGTACTTC.